This T cell receptor beta chain was captured by sequencing in a study of T cell responses to AZD1222 COVID-19 vaccine. Whole-study context: Combined were second doses at about 4 or about 12 weeks.

The CDR3 extends over 17 amino acids. The V end was cut by 6 bases, the J end by 1 base, with 21 bases between. Germline-derived CDR1 and CDR2 are LNHDA and SQIVND (reference sequence). Method: immunoSEQ multiplex PCR; TCRdb's copy keeps in-frame clones and lacks some. The profile shows 110,000 to 150,000 clones, roughly 91% of them singletons. The chain has TRBV19 and TRBJ1-1; possibly TRBD1 for D (5 bases). This TCR derives from an adult in good health. The specimen comprised peripheral blood, sampled on day 0 of AZD1222 vaccination. The CDR3 nucleotides are TGTGCCAGTAGCCTTGGCCGGGGCCCGAGACGGAACACTGAAGCTTTCTTT. Translation gives CASSLGRGPRRNTEAFF.